What follows describes a single T cell receptor (beta chain). This entry belongs to a study of shared clonotypes between healthy human individuals. Germline V lookup: CDR1 SGHRS, CDR2 YFSETQ. The J segment lost 5 bases and the V segment lost 7 bases, leaving 20 bases of the junction unmatched. This CDR3 has 17 amino acids. Every immunoSEQ plate was one replicate of a subset's evenly spread DNA. TCRdb's copy holds only in-frame clones and misses some; the assay was immunoSEQ multiplex PCR. The sample lists over a million clones, around 98.5% occurring once. V is TRBV5-1 and J is TRBJ2-5, with 7 bases identical to TRBD1. The receptor comes from a man aged 25 to 40 in good health. Specimen: naive CD4+ T cells sorted from blood. Described subset: CD45RA+ positively selected. The CDR3 protein is CASRPGGGQGIRETQYF. Here the CDR3 DNA reads TGCGCCAGCCGCCCAGGGGGTGGCCAGGGGATTAGGGAGACCCAGTACTTC.